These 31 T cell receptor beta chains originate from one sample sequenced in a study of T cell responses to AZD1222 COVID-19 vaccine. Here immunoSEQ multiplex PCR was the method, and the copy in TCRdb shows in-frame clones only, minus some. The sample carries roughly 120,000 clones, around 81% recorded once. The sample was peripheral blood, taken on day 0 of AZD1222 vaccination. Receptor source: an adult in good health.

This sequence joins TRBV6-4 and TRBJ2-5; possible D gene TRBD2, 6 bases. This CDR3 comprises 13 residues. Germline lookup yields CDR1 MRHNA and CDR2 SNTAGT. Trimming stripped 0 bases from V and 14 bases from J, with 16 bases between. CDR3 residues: CASSDSPGTPLYF. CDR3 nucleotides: TGTGCCAGCAGTGACTCCCCTGGGACTCCCCTATACTTC.

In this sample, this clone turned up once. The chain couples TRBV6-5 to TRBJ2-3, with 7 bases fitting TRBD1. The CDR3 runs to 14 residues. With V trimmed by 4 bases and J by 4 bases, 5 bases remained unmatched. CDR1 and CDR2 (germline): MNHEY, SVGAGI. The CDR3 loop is CASSSPQGPDTQYF. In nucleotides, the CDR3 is TGTGCCAGCAGTTCCCCACAGGGGCCAGATACGCAGTATTTT.

The DNA of the CDR3 is TGTGCCAGCAGTCAGGACAGTAGTTATGGCTACACCTTC. It yields the protein CASSQDSSYGYTF. This chain joins TRBV6-4 and TRBJ1-2, with D perhaps TRBD1 (6 bases). V lost 5 bases, J lost 5 bases, and 12 bases lay in between. The CDR3 extends over 13 amino acids. CDR1 and CDR2 (germline): MRHNA, SNTAGT.

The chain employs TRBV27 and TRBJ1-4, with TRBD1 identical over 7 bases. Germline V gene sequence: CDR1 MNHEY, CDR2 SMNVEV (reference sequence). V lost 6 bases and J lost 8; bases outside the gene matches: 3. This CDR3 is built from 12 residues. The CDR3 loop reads CASSTGAEKLFF. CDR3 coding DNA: TGTGCCAGCAGCACAGGGGCCGAAAAACTGTTTTTT.

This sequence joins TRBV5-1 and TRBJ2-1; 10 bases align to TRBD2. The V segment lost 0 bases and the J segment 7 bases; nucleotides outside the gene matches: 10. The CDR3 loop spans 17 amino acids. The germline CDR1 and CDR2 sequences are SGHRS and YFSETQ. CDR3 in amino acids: CASSLDRAGGPSNEQFF. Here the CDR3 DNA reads TGCGCCAGCAGCTTGGATCGAGCGGGAGGGCCAAGTAATGAGCAGTTCTTC.

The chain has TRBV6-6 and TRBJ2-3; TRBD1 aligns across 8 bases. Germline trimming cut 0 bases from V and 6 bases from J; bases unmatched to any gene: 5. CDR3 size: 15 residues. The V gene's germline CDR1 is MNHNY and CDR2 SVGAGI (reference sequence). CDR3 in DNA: TGTGCCAGCAGTTACTCGGCGCAGGGGGCTGATACGCAGTATTTT. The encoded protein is CASSYSAQGADTQYF.

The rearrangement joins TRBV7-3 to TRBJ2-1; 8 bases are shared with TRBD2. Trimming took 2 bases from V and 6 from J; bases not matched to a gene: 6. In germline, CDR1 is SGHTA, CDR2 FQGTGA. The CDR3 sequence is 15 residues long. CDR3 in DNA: TGTGCCAGCAGCTTATTGGGGACTAGTTTCAATGAGCAGTTCTTC. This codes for CASSLLGTSFNEQFF.

The DNA for the CDR3 is TGTGCCAGCAGCTTGGACAGCCTTTCCAATGAGCAGTTCTTC. It codes for CASSLDSLSNEQFF. V and J are TRBV5-8 and TRBJ2-1; no firm D call. The CDR3 runs 14 residues. The V and J ends lost 0 bases and 6 bases respectively, with 10 bases between them. Germline V CDR1 and CDR2: SGHTS, YDEGEE.

The CDR3 protein is CASSVEGSSGNTIYF. The DNA of the CDR3 is TGTGCCAGCAGCGTAGAAGGGAGCTCTGGAAACACCATATATTTT. This sequence joins TRBV9 and TRBJ1-3; D uncertain. This CDR3 spans 15 amino acids. In germline, CDR1 is SGDLS, CDR2 YYNGEE. Trimming stripped 0 bases from V and 0 bases from J, with 7 bases between.

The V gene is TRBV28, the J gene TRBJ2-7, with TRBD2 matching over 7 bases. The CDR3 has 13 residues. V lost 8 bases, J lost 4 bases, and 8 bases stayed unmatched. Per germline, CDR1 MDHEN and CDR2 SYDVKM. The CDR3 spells CASRRETIYEQYF. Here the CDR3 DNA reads TGTGCCAGCCGGCGGGAGACCATATACGAGCAGTACTTC.

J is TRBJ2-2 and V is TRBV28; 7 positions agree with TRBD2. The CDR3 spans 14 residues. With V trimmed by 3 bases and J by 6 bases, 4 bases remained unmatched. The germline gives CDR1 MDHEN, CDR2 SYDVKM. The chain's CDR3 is CASSLFRGAGELFF. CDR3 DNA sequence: TGTGCCAGCAGTTTGTTTCGGGGGGCCGGGGAGCTGTTTTTT.

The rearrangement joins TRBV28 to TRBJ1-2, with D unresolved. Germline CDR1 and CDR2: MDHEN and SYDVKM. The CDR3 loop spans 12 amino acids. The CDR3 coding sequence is TGTGGACTCTGGGCTTATAACTATGGCTACACCTTC. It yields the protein CGLWAYNYGYTF.

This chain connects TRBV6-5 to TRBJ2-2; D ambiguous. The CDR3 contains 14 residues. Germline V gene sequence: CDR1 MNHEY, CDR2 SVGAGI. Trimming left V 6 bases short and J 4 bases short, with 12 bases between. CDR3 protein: CASRASWGTGELFF. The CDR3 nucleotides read TGTGCCAGCAGGGCCTCCTGGGGCACCGGGGAGCTGTTTTTT.

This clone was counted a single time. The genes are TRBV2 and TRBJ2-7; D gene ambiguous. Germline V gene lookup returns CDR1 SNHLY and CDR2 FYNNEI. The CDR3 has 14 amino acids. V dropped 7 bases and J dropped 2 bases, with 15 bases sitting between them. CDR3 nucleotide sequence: TGTGCCAGCACCAATACATTTTCCCCCTACGAGCAGTACTTC. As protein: CASTNTFSPYEQYF. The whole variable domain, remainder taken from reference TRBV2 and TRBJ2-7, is EPEVTQTPSHQVTQMGQEVILRCVPISNHLYFYWYRQILGQKVEFLVSFYNNEISEKSEIFDDQFSVERPDGSNFTLKIRSTKLEDSAMYFCASTNTFSPYEQYFGPGTRLTVT.

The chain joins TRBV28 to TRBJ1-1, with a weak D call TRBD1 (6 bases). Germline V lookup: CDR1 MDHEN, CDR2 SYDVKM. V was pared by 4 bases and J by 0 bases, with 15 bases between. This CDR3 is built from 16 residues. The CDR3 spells CASSWSKGGLNTEAFF. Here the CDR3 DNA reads TGTGCCAGCAGTTGGTCAAAGGGGGGGTTGAACACTGAAGCTTTCTTT. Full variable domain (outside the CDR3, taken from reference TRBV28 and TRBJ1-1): DVKVTQSSRYLVKRTGEKVFLECVQDMDHENMFWYRQDPGLGLRLIYFSYDVKMKEKGDIPEGYSVSREKKERFSLILESASTNQTSMYLCASSWSKGGLNTEAFFGQGTRLTVV.

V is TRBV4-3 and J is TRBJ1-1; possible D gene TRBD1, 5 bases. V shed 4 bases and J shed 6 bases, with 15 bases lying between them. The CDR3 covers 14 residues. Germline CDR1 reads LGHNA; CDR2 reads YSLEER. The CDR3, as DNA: TGCGCCAGCAGCCGAGGACCCCAAGGGGCTGAAGCTTTCTTT. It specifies CASSRGPQGAEAFF.

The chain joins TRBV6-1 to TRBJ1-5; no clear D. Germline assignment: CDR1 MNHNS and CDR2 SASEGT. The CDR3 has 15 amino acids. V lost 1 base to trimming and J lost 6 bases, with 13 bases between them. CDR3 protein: CASSEDSGPGQPQHF. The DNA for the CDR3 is TGTGCCAGCAGTGAAGATTCAGGCCCAGGTCAGCCCCAGCATTTT.

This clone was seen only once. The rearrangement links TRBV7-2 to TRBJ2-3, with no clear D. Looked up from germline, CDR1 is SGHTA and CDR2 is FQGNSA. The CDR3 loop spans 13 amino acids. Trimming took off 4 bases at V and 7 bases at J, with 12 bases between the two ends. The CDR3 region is CASSSDGRNTQYF. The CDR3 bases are TGTGCCAGCAGCTCGGACGGTCGAAATACGCAGTATTTT.

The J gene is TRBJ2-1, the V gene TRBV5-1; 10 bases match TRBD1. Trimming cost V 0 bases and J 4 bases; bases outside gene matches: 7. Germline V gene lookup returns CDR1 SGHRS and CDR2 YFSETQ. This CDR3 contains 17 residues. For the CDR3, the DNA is TGCGCCAGCAGCTTGGGGGGGACAGGGGAGAATTACAATGAGCAGTTCTTC. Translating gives CASSLGGTGENYNEQFF.

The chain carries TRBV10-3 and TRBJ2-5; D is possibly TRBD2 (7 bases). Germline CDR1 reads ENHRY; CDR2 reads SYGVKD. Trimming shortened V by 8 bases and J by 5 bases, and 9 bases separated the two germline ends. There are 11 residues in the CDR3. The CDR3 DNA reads TGTGCCATCGGGGGGGCGGAGACCCAGTACTTC. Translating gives CAIGGAETQYF.

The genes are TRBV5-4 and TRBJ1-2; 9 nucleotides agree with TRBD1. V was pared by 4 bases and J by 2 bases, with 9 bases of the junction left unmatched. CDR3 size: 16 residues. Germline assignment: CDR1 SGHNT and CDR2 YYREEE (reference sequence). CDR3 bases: TGTGCCAGCAGCCTAGGTGCGGACAGGGGAAACTATGGCTACACCTTC. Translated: CASSLGADRGNYGYTF.

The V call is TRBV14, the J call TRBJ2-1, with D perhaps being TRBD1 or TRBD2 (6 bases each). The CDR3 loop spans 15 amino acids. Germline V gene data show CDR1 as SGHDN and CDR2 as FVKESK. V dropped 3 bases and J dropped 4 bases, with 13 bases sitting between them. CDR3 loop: CASSHTSRGYNEQFF. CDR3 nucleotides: TGTGCCAGCAGCCACACTAGCAGGGGATACAATGAGCAGTTCTTC.

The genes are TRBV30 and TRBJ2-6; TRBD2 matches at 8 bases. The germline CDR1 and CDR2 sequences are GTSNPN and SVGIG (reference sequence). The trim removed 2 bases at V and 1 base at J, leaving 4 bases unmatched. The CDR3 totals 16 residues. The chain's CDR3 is CAWSRGGGSGANVLTF. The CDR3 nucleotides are TGTGCCTGGAGTCGGGGGGGAGGATCTGGGGCCAACGTCCTGACTTTC.

The DNA for the CDR3 is TGTGCCAGCAGTCGGCGGGGGGGGAGCTACGAGCAGTACTTC. Translating gives CASSRRGGSYEQYF. This chain links TRBV28 with TRBJ2-7; 9 bases align to TRBD2. Germline CDR1 is MDHEN and CDR2 is SYDVKM. V lost 5 bases to trimming and J lost 3 bases; unmatched junction nucleotides: 5. This CDR3 contains 14 residues.

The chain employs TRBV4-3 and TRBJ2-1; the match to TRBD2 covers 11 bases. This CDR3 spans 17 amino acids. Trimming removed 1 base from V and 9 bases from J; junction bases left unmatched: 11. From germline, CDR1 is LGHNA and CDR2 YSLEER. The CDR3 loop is CASSQGDSGRAIAEQFF. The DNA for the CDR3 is TGCGCCAGCAGCCAAGGGGATAGCGGGAGGGCCATAGCTGAGCAGTTCTTC.

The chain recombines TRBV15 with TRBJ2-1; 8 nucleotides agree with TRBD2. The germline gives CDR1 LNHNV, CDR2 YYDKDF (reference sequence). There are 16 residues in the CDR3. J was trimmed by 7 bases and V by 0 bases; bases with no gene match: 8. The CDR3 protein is CATSREAGGRENEQFF. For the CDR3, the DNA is TGTGCCACCAGCAGAGAGGCGGGAGGAAGAGAAAATGAGCAGTTCTTC.

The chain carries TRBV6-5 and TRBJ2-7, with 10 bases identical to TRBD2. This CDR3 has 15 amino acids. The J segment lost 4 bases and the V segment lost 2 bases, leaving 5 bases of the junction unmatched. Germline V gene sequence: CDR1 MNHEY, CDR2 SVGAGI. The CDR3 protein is CASSYSASGGYEQYF. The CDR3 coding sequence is TGTGCCAGCAGTTACAGCGCTAGCGGGGGATACGAGCAGTACTTC.

CDR3 sequence: CASSPRGQAANEKLFF. The CDR3 DNA sequence: TGTGCCAGCTCACCCCGAGGACAGGCTGCTAATGAAAAACTGTTTTTT. The V gene is TRBV18, the J gene TRBJ1-4; 7 bases are a match to TRBD1. This CDR3 spans 16 amino acids. The V and J ends lost 3 bases and 3 bases, in that order; junction bases with no gene match: 7. Germline assignment: CDR1 KGHSH and CDR2 LQKENI.

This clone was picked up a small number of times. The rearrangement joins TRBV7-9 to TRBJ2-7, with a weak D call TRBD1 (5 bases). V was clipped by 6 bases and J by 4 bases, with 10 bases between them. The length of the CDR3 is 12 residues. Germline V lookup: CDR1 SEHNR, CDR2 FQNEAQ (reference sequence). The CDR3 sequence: CASSSRVYEQYF. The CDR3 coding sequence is TGTGCCAGCAGTTCCAGGGTGTACGAGCAGTACTTC.

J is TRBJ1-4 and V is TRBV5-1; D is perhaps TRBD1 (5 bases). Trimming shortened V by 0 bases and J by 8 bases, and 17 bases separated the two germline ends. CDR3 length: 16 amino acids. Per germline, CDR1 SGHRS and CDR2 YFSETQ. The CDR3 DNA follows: TGCGCCAGCAGCTTGGGGTTCCAGGGCGGACGAGAAAAACTGTTTTTT. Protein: CASSLGFQGGREKLFF.

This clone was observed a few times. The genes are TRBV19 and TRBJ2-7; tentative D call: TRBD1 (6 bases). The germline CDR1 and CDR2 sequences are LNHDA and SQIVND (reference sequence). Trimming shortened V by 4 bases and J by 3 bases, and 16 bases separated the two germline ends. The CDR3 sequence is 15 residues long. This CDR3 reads CASSTLSGDRYEQYF. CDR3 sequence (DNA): TGTGCCAGTAGTACCCTTTCAGGGGACCGCTACGAGCAGTACTTC.